The next 18 T cell receptor beta chains were all read from a single sample in a study of blood T cells in healthy people across ages. A second about 6 to 11 cycle PCR used barcoded and J-beta primers. In TCRdb, the 5' RACE reads were re-called with MiXCR into one record per CDR3 protein. The sample has about 580,000 distinct CDR3 sequences, roughly 48% seen once. Sequenced sample: blood. The receptors derive from an elderly man in good health.

The chain joins TRBV5-1 to TRBJ2-5; 9 nucleotides align to TRBD2. The J call may be incorrect, as the DNA end agrees better with TRBJ2-7. Germline CDR1 is SGHRS and CDR2 is YFSETQ. This CDR3 has 14 residues. CDR3 DNA: TGCGCCAGCGCGCCTAGCGGGATCTCCTACGAGCAGTACTTC. It specifies CASAPSGISYEQYF.

The chain couples TRBV10-2 to TRBJ2-7; a possible D gene is TRBD1 (5 bases). This CDR3 is built from 13 residues. CDR1 WSHSY and CDR2 SAAADI come from the germline V gene. The V end lost 11 bases, the J end lost 4 bases, and 18 bases lay between the germline ends. CDR3 amino acids: CAAMGRAGYEQYF. The CDR3 DNA reads TGCGCCGCCATGGGCAGGGCAGGATACGAGCAGTACTTC.

This clonotype has just one count. The CDR3 DNA is TGCAGTGGGCTAGGGGGGCTAGCGGGAGCTTGGGATGAGCAGTTCTTC. Encoded protein: CSGLGGLAGAWDEQFF. This chain joins TRBV20-1 and TRBJ2-1, with 10 nucleotides matching TRBD2. The junction had 17 bases not matched to a gene; V was cut back by 7 bases and J by 8 bases. This CDR3 contains 16 residues. Germline V lookup: CDR1 DFQATT, CDR2 SNEGSKA (reference sequence).

This chain uses TRBV10-1 with TRBJ2-5, with 7 bases aligning to TRBD1. The CDR3 is 15 amino acids. Germline CDR1 WNHNN, CDR2 SYGVQD (reference sequence). V shed 6 bases and J 5 bases; nucleotides not matched to a gene: 12. This CDR3 reads CASRVQQGQWETQYF. The CDR3 DNA sequence: TGCGCCAGCAGAGTCCAACAGGGGCAGTGGGAGACCCAGTACTTC.

This clonotype was picked up many times. The genes are TRBV6-6 and TRBJ1-1; D is ambiguous. The V end was cut by 2 bases, the J end by 5 bases, with 18 bases between. Germline CDR1 and CDR2: MNHNY and SVGAGI (reference sequence). The length of the CDR3 is 16 residues. The CDR3 reads CASSYDGSRVGTEAFF. As DNA, the CDR3 is TGTGCCAGCAGTTACGACGGTTCCCGGGTTGGGACTGAAGCTTTCTTT.

The rearrangement uses TRBV9 and TRBJ2-2; a possible D gene is TRBD1 (6 bases). The CDR3 consists of 13 residues. In germline, CDR1 is SGDLS, CDR2 YYNGEE. V shed 2 bases and J shed 5 bases, with 7 bases lying between them. The CDR3 region is CASSVTGTGELFF. In DNA, the CDR3 is TGTGCCAGCAGCGTTACAGGGACCGGGGAGCTGTTTTTT.

V is TRBV3-1 and J is TRBJ1-6; weak D call: TRBD1 (6 bases). Per germline, CDR1 LGHDT and CDR2 YNNKEL (reference sequence). The CDR3 length is 15 residues. V lost 3 bases and J lost 4, with 10 bases in between. In nucleotides, the CDR3 is TGTGCCAGCAGCCAGCGAGGGGGGTATAATTCACCCCTCCACTTT. This sequence encodes CASSQRGGYNSPLHF.

The J gene is TRBJ1-2, the V gene TRBV4-3; weak D call: TRBD1 (5 bases). Germline CDR1 and CDR2: LGHNA and YSLEER. The CDR3 sequence is 15 residues long. V lost 2 bases to trimming and J lost 2 bases, with 12 bases between them. The CDR3 DNA reads TGCGCCAGCAGCCAAACCCGACAGACCAACTATGGCTACACCTTC. Residues: CASSQTRQTNYGYTF.

The V and J genes are TRBV14 and TRBJ2-2; D call uncertain. The CDR3 is 14 amino acids. Trimming took off 0 bases at V and 3 bases at J, with 5 bases between the two ends. Germline V gene sequence: CDR1 SGHDN, CDR2 FVKESK. The CDR3 here is CASSQDLDTGELFF. The CDR3 DNA follows: TGTGCCAGCAGCCAAGATCTCGACACCGGGGAGCTGTTTTTT.

The V call is TRBV27, the J call TRBJ2-3; 10 nucleotides align to TRBD1. Per germline, CDR1 MNHEY and CDR2 SMNVEV (reference sequence). There are 16 residues in the CDR3. Trimming removed 3 bases from V and 5 bases from J; junction bases left unmatched: 8. In DNA form, the CDR3 reads TGTGCCAGCAGTTTGCCCCGACAGGGGGCCGTAGATACGCAGTATTTT. It specifies CASSLPRQGAVDTQYF.

The gene calls are TRBV20-1 and TRBJ2-7, with TRBD2 identical over 8 bases. Germline assignment: CDR1 DFQATT and CDR2 SNEGSKA (reference sequence). The CDR3 totals 15 residues. V was clipped by 6 bases and J by 5 bases; unmatched bases: 15. As DNA, the CDR3 is TGCAGTGCCGCAACTAGCCGGGGGGGCCAGGACGAGCAGTACTTC. Its protein is CSAATSRGGQDEQYF.

The chain uses TRBV5-1 and TRBJ2-5, with TRBD2 matching over 9 bases. V shed 2 bases, J shed 5 bases, and the junction held 4 bases outside the gene matches. Germline V gene lookup returns CDR1 SGHRS and CDR2 YFSETQ. This CDR3 region has 14 residues. CDR3 sequence: CASSFSGSEETQYF. The CDR3 bases are TGCGCCAGCAGCTTTAGCGGGAGCGAGGAGACCCAGTACTTC.

In its sample, this clonotype was seen a few times. V and J are TRBV4-2 and TRBJ2-7; 9 bases are a match to TRBD1. Germline values: CDR1 LGHNA, CDR2 YNFKEQ. The V segment lost 2 bases and the J segment 5 bases; nucleotides outside the gene matches: 10. CDR3 size: 16 residues. The DNA for the CDR3 is TGTGCCAGCAGCCAACCCCCGGGACAGGGTATTCACGAGCAGTACTTC. Amino acid sequence: CASSQPPGQGIHEQYF.

This clonotype was counted only a few times. The chain uses TRBV24-1 and TRBJ2-5; TRBD1 aligns across 8 bases. CDR1 is KGHDR, CDR2 SFDVKD, per germline. V was pared by 5 bases and J by 2 bases, with 9 bases of the junction left unmatched. The length of the CDR3 is 16 residues. The CDR3 here is CATSGPIRGQQETQYF. The CDR3 coding sequence is TGTGCCACCAGTGGCCCGATCAGGGGGCAACAAGAGACCCAGTACTTC.

The V and J genes are TRBV7-2 and TRBJ2-3; 9 nucleotides align to TRBD2. The trim removed 1 base at V and 2 bases at J, leaving 4 bases unmatched. This CDR3 has 16 amino acids. Germline values: CDR1 SGHTA, CDR2 FQGNSA. CDR3 protein: CASSLVLAGFTDTQYF. In nucleotides, the CDR3 is TGTGCCAGCAGCTTAGTGCTAGCGGGGTTCACAGATACGCAGTATTTT.

This clonotype was counted a few times. This chain joins TRBV7-2 and TRBJ1-1; no definite D call. The germline V gene encodes CDR1 SGHTA and CDR2 FQGNSA. Trimming took 0 bases from V and 1 from J, leaving 9 bases between them. The CDR3 covers 15 residues. The CDR3 loop reads CASSLAPLGNTEAFF. The CDR3 region has the DNA TGTGCCAGCAGCTTAGCGCCCTTGGGGAACACTGAAGCTTTCTTT.

V and J are TRBV30 and TRBJ1-4; 7 bases are a match to TRBD1. The J segment lost 12 bases and the V segment lost 2 bases, leaving 15 bases of the junction unmatched. The CDR3 has 15 residues. Germline loops: CDR1 GTSNPN, CDR2 SVGIG (reference sequence). CDR3 amino acids: CAWSLKTGAVVELFF. The CDR3 DNA follows: TGTGCCTGGAGTCTGAAAACAGGGGCTGTTGTAGAACTGTTTTTT.

The V call is TRBV29-1, the J call TRBJ2-2; TRBD1 matches at 8 bases. The trim removed 6 bases at V and 4 bases at J, leaving 4 bases unmatched. The CDR3 consists of 13 residues. Germline V lookup: CDR1 SQVTM, CDR2 ANQGSEA. Written as DNA, the CDR3 is TGCAGCGTCAGACAGGGGACCACCGGGGAGCTGTTTTTT. Protein product: CSVRQGTTGELFF.